This T cell receptor (beta chain) was retrieved from a study of blood T cell repertoires in COVID-19. Enrollees, about 18 to 89 years old, lived in about two dozen US areas. The germline gives CDR1 MGHRA, CDR2 YSYEKL. V lost 2 bases to trimming and J lost 3 bases, with 8 bases between them. The CDR3 has 13 amino acids. Using immunoSEQ multiplex PCR, the repertoire was profiled, and TCRdb retains in-frame clones only, with some absent. The table includes roughly 130,000 clones, 86% detected once. The TCR originated in a woman aged 50 to 60 who had recovered from COVID-19. Sequencing used PBMCs or T cells enriched from blood (not recorded which). The chain is built from TRBV4-1 and TRBJ2-7; D remains unclear. The CDR3 is CASSQTEHYEQYF. CDR3 coding DNA: TGCGCCAGCAGCCAAACGGAGCACTACGAGCAGTACTTC.